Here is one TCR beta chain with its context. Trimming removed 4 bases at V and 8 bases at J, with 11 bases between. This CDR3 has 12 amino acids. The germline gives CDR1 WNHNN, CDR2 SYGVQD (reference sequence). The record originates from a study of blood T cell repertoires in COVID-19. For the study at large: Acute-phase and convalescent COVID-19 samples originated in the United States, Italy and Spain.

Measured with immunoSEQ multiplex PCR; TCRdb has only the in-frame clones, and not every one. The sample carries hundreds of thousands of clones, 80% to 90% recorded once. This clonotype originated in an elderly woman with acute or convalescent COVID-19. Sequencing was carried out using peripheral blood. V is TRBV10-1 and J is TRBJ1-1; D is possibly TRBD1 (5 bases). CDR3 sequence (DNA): TGCGCCAGCAGTGGGACAAACCAAGAAGCTTTCTTT. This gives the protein CASSGTNQEAFF.